This is a list of T cell receptor beta chains from one sample in a study of T cell changes during pregnancy in multiple sclerosis. TCRdb keeps only in-frame clones here, not all; method: immunoSEQ multiplex PCR. This table holds tens of thousands of clones, around nine tenths found once. The sequencing used CD8+ T cells from peripheral blood mononuclear cells, collected before pregnancy. The receptors were sampled from a female donor with multiple sclerosis, enrolled in a pregnancy study. Both conserved end residues are part of each CDR3. A D gene is named only where the DNA matches it firmly. Expanded clones get a size class; other rows say once, few or many, or leave the size out.

V: TRBV9; J: TRBJ2-3; D: .; size: .; DNA: TGTGCCAGCAGCGTAGAGGGTGGGGCTAGTCCAGATACGCAGTATTTT; CDR3: CASSVEGGASPDTQYF
V: TRBV9; J: TRBJ2-7; D: TRBD1; size: .; DNA: TGTGCCAGCAGCGGGACAGGGAAGGAGCAGTACTTC; CDR3: CASSGTGKEQYF
V: TRBV14; J: TRBJ2-7; D: TRBD1; size: .; DNA: TGTGCCAGCAGCCACGCACCGGGACAGGGCTCCTACGAGCAGTACTTC; CDR3: CASSHAPGQGSYEQYF
V: TRBV15; J: TRBJ1-5; D: TRBD1; size: .; DNA: TGTGCCACCAGTTCCACAGGGGCCCATCAGCCCCAGCATTTT; CDR3: CATSSTGAHQPQHF
V: TRBV19; J: TRBJ2-1; D: TRBD2; size: .; DNA: TGTGCCAGTAGTATCGGAGCGGGGGGTACCTGGGAGCAGTTCTTC; CDR3: CASSIGAGGTWEQFF
V: TRBV10-3; J: TRBJ2-3; D: .; size: .; DNA: TGTGCCGGGCGGGGCCCCGGGGAGACAGATACGCAGTATTTT; CDR3: CAGRGPGETDTQYF
V: TRBV29-1; J: TRBJ2-3; D: TRBD2; size: .; DNA: TGCAGCGCTACCGGGACTAGCGGAGATACGCAGTATTTT; CDR3: CSATGTSGDTQYF
V: TRBV13; J: TRBJ2-5; D: TRBD1; size: .; DNA: TGTGCCAGCAGCTCTCCTTCGACAGGGGGGGAGACCCAGTACTTC; CDR3: CASSSPSTGGETQYF
V: TRBV7-2; J: TRBJ2-1; D: .; size: .; DNA: TGTGCCAGCAGCTTTTCTAGGCCTGAGCAGTTCTTC; CDR3: CASSFSRPEQFF
V: TRBV9; J: TRBJ1-4; D: .; size: few; DNA: TGTGCCAGCAGCGTAGACTCCGGTGTTAATGAAAAACTGTTTTTT; CDR3: CASSVDSGVNEKLFF
V: TRBV4-2; J: TRBJ1-6; D: .; size: .; DNA: TGTGCCAGCAGCCAAGATCTGTATTCACCCCTCCACTTT; CDR3: CASSQDLYSPLHF
V: TRBV6-5; J: TRBJ1-1; D: .; size: .; DNA: TGTGCCAGCAGCGCGGAGCGTTGGACTGAAGCTTTCTTT; CDR3: CASSAERWTEAFF
V: TRBV7-2; J: TRBJ1-1; D: .; size: .; DNA: TGTGCCAGCAGCGTCCTACAGGGTTTGAACACTGAAGCTTTCTTT; CDR3: CASSVLQGLNTEAFF
V: TRBV29-1; J: TRBJ1-2; D: .; size: once; DNA: TGCAGCGCCCCGGGCCCGGGGGTCGGGTACACCTTC; CDR3: CSAPGPGVGYTF
V: TRBV11-1; J: TRBJ2-5; D: TRBD1; size: .; DNA: TGTGCCAGCAGCCTCCCGGACAGGGTGGTATCGGAGACCCAGTACTTC; CDR3: CASSLPDRVVSETQYF
V: TRBV6-4; J: TRBJ1-2; D: .; size: .; DNA: TGTGCCAGCAGTGACTATAATTCGGGGTGGGTAAACTATGGCTACACCTTC; CDR3: CASSDYNSGWVNYGYTF
V: TRBV5-6; J: TRBJ2-7; D: .; size: .; DNA: TGTGCCAGCAGCTTGTTTATCTCCTACGAGCAGTACTTC; CDR3: CASSLFISYEQYF
V: TRBV5-6; J: TRBJ2-1; D: TRBD2; size: .; DNA: TGTGCCAGCAGCTTGGAAGCGGGGCCAAGAGATGAGCAGTTCTTC; CDR3: CASSLEAGPRDEQFF
V: TRBV27; J: TRBJ1-5; D: .; size: few; DNA: TGTGCCAGCAGTTTCCAAGACGGGCAGCCCCAGCATTTT; CDR3: CASSFQDGQPQHF
V: TRBV7-9; J: TRBJ1-5; D: .; size: .; DNA: TGTGCCAGCAGCTTAGTAGGAGGGCTAAGCAATCAGCCCCAGCATTTT; CDR3: CASSLVGGLSNQPQHF
V: TRBV4-1; J: TRBJ1-4; D: .; size: .; DNA: TGCGCCAGCAAAATCCAGGGAAATGAAAAACTGTTTTTT; CDR3: CASKIQGNEKLFF
V: TRBV4-2; J: TRBJ2-7; D: TRBD2; size: .; DNA: TGTGCCAGCAGCCCTGGGGGGGTCCACGAGCAGTACTTC; CDR3: CASSPGGVHEQYF
V: TRBV6-5; J: TRBJ1-5; D: .; size: .; DNA: TGTGCCAGCAGTTACCGACAGAATAGCAATCAGCCCCAGCATTTT; CDR3: CASSYRQNSNQPQHF
V: TRBV4-1; J: TRBJ2-1; D: .; size: .; DNA: TGCGCCAGCAGCCATTCTTCCCACACCTCCAATGAGCAGTTCTTC; CDR3: CASSHSSHTSNEQFF
V: TRBV7-2; J: TRBJ2-7; D: TRBD2; size: .; DNA: TGTGCCAGCAGCTTAGCGCAGCGGGGGGGCTACGAGCAGTACTTC; CDR3: CASSLAQRGGYEQYF
V: TRBV21-1; J: TRBJ2-3; D: .; size: .; DNA: TGTGCCAGCAGCGCCGGACAGGGGCCCACAGATACGCAGTATTTT; CDR3: CASSAGQGPTDTQYF
V: TRBV7-6; J: TRBJ1-1; D: .; size: .; DNA: TGTGCCAGCAGCCCGGGACATGCCGCTGAAGCTTTCTTT; CDR3: CASSPGHAAEAFF
V: TRBV6-5; J: TRBJ2-3; D: TRBD1; size: .; DNA: TGTGCCAGTCGACAGGGTCACACAGATACGCAGTATTTT; CDR3: CASRQGHTDTQYF
V: TRBV27; J: TRBJ2-2; D: .; size: .; DNA: TGTGCCAGCAGTTTCTCAGGGGCTCTGAACACCGGGGAGCTGTTTTTT; CDR3: CASSFSGALNTGELFF
V: TRBV6-5; J: TRBJ1-5; D: .; size: .; DNA: TGTGCCAGCAGTCGAGGGGGGGGCTTCAATCAGCCCCAGCATTTT; CDR3: CASSRGGGFNQPQHF
V: TRBV11-1; J: TRBJ1-1; D: .; size: .; DNA: TGTGCCAGCAGCTACGACGGAGGTACTGAAGCTTTCTTT; CDR3: CASSYDGGTEAFF
V: TRBV9; J: TRBJ2-7; D: .; size: .; DNA: TGTGCCAGCAGCGTATCAGGGAATCTGCGGGAGCAGTACTTC; CDR3: CASSVSGNLREQYF
V: TRBV13; J: TRBJ2-1; D: TRBD2; size: .; DNA: TGTGCCAGCAGCCTCAGCGGGGGGGCCGGGTGGTACAATGAGCAGTTCTTC; CDR3: CASSLSGGAGWYNEQFF
V: TRBV4-1; J: TRBJ2-1; D: .; size: once; DNA: TGCGCCAGCCAGGGGAATGAGCAGTTCTTC; CDR3: CASQGNEQFF
V: TRBV5-6; J: TRBJ1-2; D: TRBD1; size: .; DNA: TGTGCCAGCAGCTTATTAACCGGGACAGGTTACTATGGCTACACCTTC; CDR3: CASSLLTGTGYYGYTF
V: TRBV9; J: TRBJ1-1; D: TRBD1; size: .; DNA: TGTGCCAGCTCCACCGGGACAGGACCCAATAGCACTGAAGCTTTCTTT; CDR3: CASSTGTGPNSTEAFF
V: TRBV5-6; J: TRBJ2-1; D: .; size: once; DNA: TGTGCCAGCAACCTCCGGGACAACACCTACAATGAGCAGTTCTTC; CDR3: CASNLRDNTYNEQFF
V: TRBV27; J: TRBJ2-7; D: .; size: few; DNA: TGTGCCAGCAGTTTAAGAGGCTTCCACGAGCAGTACTTC; CDR3: CASSLRGFHEQYF
V: TRBV6-1; J: TRBJ2-3; D: TRBD2; size: .; DNA: TGTGCCAGCAGTGAAGAAGTGGGGGGACTAGCGGAGTATACGCAGTATTTT; CDR3: CASSEEVGGLAEYTQYF
V: TRBV5-6; J: TRBJ1-1; D: TRBD1; size: .; DNA: TGTGCCAGCAGCTACGGGACAGCCACTGAAGCTTTCTTT; CDR3: CASSYGTATEAFF
V: TRBV9; J: TRBJ2-7; D: TRBD1; size: .; DNA: TGTGCCAGCAGCGTAACAGGGGCGTCCTACGAGCAGTACTTC; CDR3: CASSVTGASYEQYF